This note documents a single T cell receptor beta chain sequence. This sample is part of a study of control samples from healthy donors and cancer patients. Trimming shortened V by 3 bases and J by 2 bases, and 9 bases separated the two germline ends. Germline V gene data show CDR1 as MNHNS and CDR2 as SASEGT. This CDR3 contains 14 residues. Repertoires were generated with immunoSEQ multiplex PCR, while TCRdb's copy carries only in-frame clones and drops some. The table has 90,000 or so clones, about 88% seen once. Sequencing was done on a sample of blood. The chain has TRBV6-1 and TRBJ2-3, with D possibly TRBD2 on 6 matching bases. The clonotype originates from a woman in her 70s in good health. The CDR3 spells CASSDWGDTDTQYF. The CDR3 coding sequence is TGTGCCAGCAGTGATTGGGGGGACACAGATACGCAGTATTTT.